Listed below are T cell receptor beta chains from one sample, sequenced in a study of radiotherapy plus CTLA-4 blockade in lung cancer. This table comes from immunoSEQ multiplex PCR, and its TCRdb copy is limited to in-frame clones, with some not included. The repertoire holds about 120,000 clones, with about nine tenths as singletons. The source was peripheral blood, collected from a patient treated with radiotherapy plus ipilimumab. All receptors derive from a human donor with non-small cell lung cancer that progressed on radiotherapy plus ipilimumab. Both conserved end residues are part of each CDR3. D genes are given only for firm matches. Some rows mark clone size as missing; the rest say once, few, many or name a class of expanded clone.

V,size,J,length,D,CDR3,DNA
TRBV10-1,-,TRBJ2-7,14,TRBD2,CARNSRREGREQYF,TGCGCCCGCAATAGTCGGCGGGAGGGCCGCGAGCAGTACTTC
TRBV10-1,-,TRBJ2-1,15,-,CASSESLWRYNEQFF,TGCGCCAGCAGTGAGTCCCTTTGGAGATACAATGAGCAGTTCTTC
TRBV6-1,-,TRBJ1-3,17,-,CASSGPPRWSYGNTIYF,TGTGCCAGCAGTGGACCCCCGAGGTGGTCGTACGGAAACACCATATATTTT
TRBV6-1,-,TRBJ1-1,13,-,CASSEGWSREAFF,TGTGCCAGCAGTGAAGGATGGTCCAGAGAAGCTTTCTTT
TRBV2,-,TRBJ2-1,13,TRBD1,CASCRDRGNEQFF,TGTGCCAGCTGCCGGGACAGGGGGAATGAGCAGTTCTTC
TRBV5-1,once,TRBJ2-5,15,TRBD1,CASSSGQGGQETQYF,TGCGCCAGCAGCTCGGGACAGGGAGGCCAAGAGACCCAGTACTTC
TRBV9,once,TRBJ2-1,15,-,CASSVGGGGHNEQFF,TGTGCCAGCAGCGTAGGGGGTGGTGGCCACAATGAGCAGTTCTTC
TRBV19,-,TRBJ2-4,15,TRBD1,CATRGILTGGNIQYF,TGTGCCACCAGGGGGATTCTTACGGGCGGGAACATTCAGTACTTC
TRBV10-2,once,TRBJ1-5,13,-,CASSEHLGQPQHF,TGCGCCAGCAGTGAACATTTAGGGCAGCCCCAGCATTTT
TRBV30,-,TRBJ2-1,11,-,CAWSVGWGQFF,TGTGCCTGGAGTGTAGGCTGGGGCCAGTTCTTC
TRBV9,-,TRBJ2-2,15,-,CASSDRDTRAGELFF,TGTGCCAGCAGCGACCGGGACACTCGAGCCGGGGAGCTGTTTTTT
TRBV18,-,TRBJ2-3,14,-,CASSLAEDGDTQYF,TGTGCCAGCTCACTAGCGGAAGACGGAGATACGCAGTATTTT
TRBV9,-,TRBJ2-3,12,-,CASSASTDTQYF,TGTGCCAGCAGCGCTAGCACAGATACGCAGTATTTT
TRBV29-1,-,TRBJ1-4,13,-,CSVGTGPNEKLFF,TGCAGCGTTGGAACAGGGCCTAATGAAAAACTGTTTTTT
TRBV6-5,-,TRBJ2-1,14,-,CASSKTTGYNEQFF,TGTGCCAGCAGTAAAACCACAGGGTACAATGAGCAGTTCTTC
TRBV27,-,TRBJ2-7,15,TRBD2,CASSFGGGRLYEQYF,TGTGCCAGCAGTTTCGGCGGGGGGCGTCTCTACGAGCAGTACTTC
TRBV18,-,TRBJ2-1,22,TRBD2,CASSPLPPPSTSGQSSYNEQFF,TGTGCCAGCTCACCACTTCCCCCCCCCTCGACTAGCGGGCAGAGCTCCTACAATGAGCAGTTCTTC
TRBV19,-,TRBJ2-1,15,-,CASSIALGIDNEQFF,TGTGCCAGTAGTATAGCTCTCGGGATTGACAATGAGCAGTTCTTC
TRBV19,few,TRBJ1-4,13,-,CATQDRWREKLFF,TGTGCCACCCAAGACAGGTGGCGGGAAAAACTGTTTTTT
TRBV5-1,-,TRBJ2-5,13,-,CASSGQNQETQYF,TGCGCCAGCAGTGGACAAAACCAAGAGACCCAGTACTTC
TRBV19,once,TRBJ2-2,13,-,CATHTTNTGELFF,TGTGCCACACACACGACTAACACCGGGGAGCTGTTTTTT
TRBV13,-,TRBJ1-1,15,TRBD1,CASSFWTGMNTEAFF,TGTGCCAGCAGCTTCTGGACAGGGATGAACACTGAAGCTTTCTTT
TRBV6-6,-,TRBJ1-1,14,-,CASSYTGPNTEAFF,TGTGCCAGCAGTTACACAGGGCCGAACACTGAAGCTTTCTTT
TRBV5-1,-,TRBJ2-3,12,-,CASRTGTDTQYF,TGCGCCAGCCGTACAGGCACAGATACGCAGTATTTT
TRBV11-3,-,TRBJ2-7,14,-,CASSLGGSSYEQYF,TGTGCCAGCAGCTTAGGAGGGAGCTCCTACGAGCAGTACTTC
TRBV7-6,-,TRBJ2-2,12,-,CASSLDRGELFF,TGTGCCAGCAGCTTAGACAGGGGGGAGCTGTTTTTT
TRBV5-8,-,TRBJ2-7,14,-,CASSRGGAPYEQYF,TGTGCCAGCAGCCGTGGGGGGGCCCCCTACGAGCAGTACTTC
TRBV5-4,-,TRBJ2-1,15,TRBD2,CASSRRGGRSDEQFF,TGTGCCAGCAGCAGACGGGGCGGGAGGTCCGATGAGCAGTTCTTC
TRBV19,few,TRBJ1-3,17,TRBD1,CASSTSQDRTYGNTIYF,TGTGCCAGTAGTACCTCCCAGGACAGGACCTACGGAAACACCATATATTTT
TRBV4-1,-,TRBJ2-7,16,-,CASSQTPGTDPYEQYF,TGCGCCAGCAGCCAAACCCCGGGGACGGACCCATACGAGCAGTACTTC
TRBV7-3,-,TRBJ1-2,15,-,CASSYSGGGAYGYTF,TGTGCCAGCAGCTATTCGGGGGGCGGGGCCTATGGCTACACCTTC
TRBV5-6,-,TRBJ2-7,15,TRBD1,CASSGRQGFSYEQYF,TGTGCCAGCAGCGGGAGACAGGGGTTCTCCTACGAGCAGTACTTC
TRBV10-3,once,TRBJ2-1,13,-,CAIRETRSDEQFF,TGTGCCATCAGGGAGACTAGATCTGATGAGCAGTTCTTC
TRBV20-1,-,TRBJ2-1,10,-,CSAFYNEQFF,TGCAGTGCTTTTTACAATGAGCAGTTCTTC
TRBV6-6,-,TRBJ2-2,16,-,CASTKRGPANTGELFF,TGTGCCAGCACCAAAAGGGGACCAGCGAACACCGGGGAGCTGTTTTTT
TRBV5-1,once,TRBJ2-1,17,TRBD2,CASSLLSGTSGPREQFF,TGCGCCAGCAGCTTGTTGTCCGGGACTAGCGGGCCCCGAGAGCAGTTCTTC
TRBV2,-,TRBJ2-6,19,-,CASIRWGGPGASGANVLTF,TGTGCCAGCATCCGATGGGGGGGCCCAGGGGCCTCTGGGGCCAACGTCCTGACTTTC
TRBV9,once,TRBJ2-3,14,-,CASSVEVEADTQYF,TGTGCCAGCAGCGTAGAGGTGGAAGCAGATACGCAGTATTTT
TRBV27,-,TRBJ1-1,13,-,CASSLQGNTEAFF,TGTGCCAGCAGTTTACAAGGGAACACTGAAGCTTTCTTT
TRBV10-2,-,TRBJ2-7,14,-,CASSVLGAGGEQYF,TGCGCCAGCAGTGTACTCGGGGCCGGGGGAGAGCAGTACTTC
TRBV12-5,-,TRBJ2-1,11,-,CASGSSHEQFF,TGTGCTAGTGGGAGTAGCCATGAGCAGTTCTTC
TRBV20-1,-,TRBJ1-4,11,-,CSARNAEKLFF,TGCAGTGCTAGAAACGCTGAAAAACTGTTTTTT
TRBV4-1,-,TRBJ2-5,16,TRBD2,CASSQERGREWKTQYF,TGCGCCAGCAGCCAAGAGAGAGGGCGGGAGTGGAAGACCCAGTACTTC
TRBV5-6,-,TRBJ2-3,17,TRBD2,CASSGDGRAGSTDTQYF,TGTGCCAGCAGCGGGGACGGGAGGGCCGGGAGCACAGATACGCAGTATTTT
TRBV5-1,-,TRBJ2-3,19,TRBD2,CASSLVGLAGRSSTDTQYF,TGCGCCAGCAGCTTGGTGGGACTAGCGGGCCGGAGTAGCACAGATACGCAGTATTTT
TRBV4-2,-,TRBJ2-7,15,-,CASSRSADYTYEQYF,TGTGCCAGCAGCCGATCGGCGGACTACACCTACGAGCAGTACTTC
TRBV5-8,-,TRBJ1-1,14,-,CASSLGFPGTEAFF,TGTGCCAGCAGCTTGGGGTTCCCAGGGACTGAAGCTTTCTTT
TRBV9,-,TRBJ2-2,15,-,CASSSGGDSTGELFF,TGTGCCAGCAGCTCCGGCGGAGACAGCACCGGGGAGCTGTTTTTT
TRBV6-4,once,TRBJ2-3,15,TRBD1,CASSLSGGASDTQYF,TGTGCCAGCAGTTTATCAGGGGGCGCCTCAGATACGCAGTATTTT
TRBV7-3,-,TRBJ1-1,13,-,CASSARMNTEAFF,TGTGCCAGCAGCGCCAGAATGAACACTGAAGCTTTCTTT